This note documents a single T cell receptor beta chain sequence. The antigen remains unidentified. The sample is drawn from a study of cytomegalovirus exposure and HLA in healthy donors. Study context: Sequencing of about 200 million T cells in an earlier analysis found more than 100 million unique TCR beta sequences.

Whole-study results and caveats: For cytomegalovirus status, the classifier reportedly gave diagnoses with high specificity and sensitivity.

Primers: 60 Vbeta forward and 13 Jbeta reverse. TCRdb's table, derived via immunoSEQ multiplex PCR, lists solely in-frame clones and lacks some. The sample yields about 150,000 clones, 70% to 85% seen once. Likely unrecorded immune exposures existed in these nominally healthy donors. The CDR3 is 14 amino acids. In germline, CDR1 is SQVTM, CDR2 ANQGSEA. With 6 bases removed from V and 3 bases from J, the gap between germline ends came to 17 bases. The chain joins TRBV29-1 to TRBJ1-1; D may be TRBD1 (6 bases). The sample consisted of PBMCs. This TCR came from a man aged 25-40 years in good health and CMV-seronegative. This CDR3 is CSVFPQGSYTEAFF. As DNA, the CDR3 is TGCAGCGTATTCCCGCAGGGGTCCTACACTGAAGCTTTCTTT. The whole variable domain, remainder taken from reference TRBV29-1 and TRBJ1-1, is SAVISQKPSRDICQRGTSLTIQCQVDSQVTMMFWYRQQPGQSLTLIATANQGSEATYESGFVIDKFPISRPNLTFSTLTVSNMSPEDSSIYLCSVFPQGSYTEAFFGQGTRLTVV.